This T cell receptor beta chain is from a study of regulatory T cells in long-lasting Graves disease. General study points: TCR diversity in persistent Graves' patients was below that of newly diagnosed ones.

This clonotype was seen a handful of times. Its antigen is not known. Specified time point: persistent/refractory GD, antithyroid drugs over 5 years with positive TRAb. PBMC-derived RNA was used for the TCR library. From each patient, nine milliliters of peripheral blood was drawn and collected into an EDTA anticoagulant tube. V was trimmed by 0 bases and J by 10 bases, leaving 16 bases between them. The CDR3 sequence is 14 residues long. Germline V CDR1 and CDR2: SGHRS, YFSETQ. Building the TCR beta libraries relied on iRepertoire HTBI primers, and CDR3 regions underwent Arm-PCR. Each CDR3 protein gets one entry after TCRdb re-called the multiplex PCR reads with MiXCR. The table shows 400,000 to 500,000 distinct CDR3 sequences, with less than 25% occurring only once.

V and J are TRBV5-1 and TRBJ1-1; D is possibly TRBD1 (6 bases). This sequence was found in a female donor with Graves disease. Sample: peripheral blood mononuclear cells (PBMCs), taken when the disease was refractory, from a patient treated with antithyroid drugs. In nucleotides, the CDR3 is TGCGCCAGCAGCTTGGGGGGGGCTCGGCTGGCAGCTTTCTTT. Protein sequence: CASSLGGARLAAFF.